This TCR beta chain originates from a study of cytomegalovirus exposure and HLA in healthy donors (dated by TCRdb to about 2017). In the study overall: An earlier analysis of a few hundred of the donors reported approximately 280 Gb of sequence data and 100 million to 120 million unique TCR beta sequences obtained from about 170 million T cells. An early release that covered roughly 600 HLA-typed donors contained approximately 300 gigabases of sequencing data and roughly 84 million unique TCR sequences. Of the roughly 430 genotyped donors, approximately 83% fell in the genetic ancestry cluster associated with self-reported Caucasian donors. The study was designed to test whether signatures of past pathogen exposure could be identified by cataloging public T cell receptors. The T cell repertoires of under 700 subjects were profiled by immunosequencing and related to cytomegalovirus serostatus. Besides the first cohort of approximately 670 subjects, a separate validation cohort made up of over a hundred different subjects was used. To predict cytomegalovirus infection status, the study combined high-throughput TCR immunosequencing, statistical association of individual TCRs with disease status, and machine learning. In a later analysis, previously published TCR beta repertoires from hundreds of donors were re-analyzed and high-resolution HLA genotyping was added so that TCR occurrence patterns could be studied. In the later analysis, no new phenotypic data were used to find candidate immune exposures; instead, reliance was placed on TCR beta sequences and their occurrence across donors. In an earlier analysis of 500 to 650 of the donors, high-throughput TCR beta sequencing was used to judge whether each TCR beta V gene segment behaved as functional or pseudogenic. Donor age, sex, ethnicity and CMV serostatus were collected together with the repertoire data. In a later genetic analysis, genome-wide SNP genotypes for about three fifths of the 666 donors were used, and that subset was treated as a discovery cohort. Every repertoire in the discovery cohort had been generated on one and the same sequencing platform. HLA typing included class I and class II loci at four-digit resolution. The number of typed donors differed by locus: about 629-630 for A, B, C, DRB1 and DQB1; approximately 520 for DQA1; 600 to 610 for DPA1; and roughly 490 for DPB1. Because of strong linkage in the cohort, roughly five DR-DQ haplotypes were treated as single units for association and clustering. Among roughly 370 genotyped donors of the cohort, an average of around 240,000 unique TCR beta nucleotide sequences were sequenced per donor, approximately 20% of them non-productive.

The cohort consisted of approximately 670 healthy bone marrow donors. All cohort members were sampled while nominally healthy, although unrecorded immune exposures were likely present. The donor was CMV seropositive and was included in the group of 289 seropositive cohort members. Each donor provided a peripheral blood sample, and peripheral blood mononuclear cells were used for TCR beta sequencing. The Qiagen DNeasy Blood Extraction Kit was used to extract genomic DNA from the blood cell samples. Study-wide conclusions, independent of this receptor: The authors suggested that the approach could potentially be generalized to other disease states and immunological phenotypes. A cluster of highly shared sequence variants was judged likely to represent a technical artifact of the sequencing pipeline. A later analysis found that most CMV-associated TCR beta chains appeared HLA-restricted, with HLA associations seemingly driven largely by CMV exposure. Because some donors lacked HLA typing at each locus, the association tests relied only on the typed subset. In vitro tests confirmed that three of the cytomegalovirus-associated TCR beta chains recognize cytomegalovirus antigens. Across donors, most TCR sequences were observed very rarely, whereas some public TCRs were present in many individuals. A later genetic analysis associated a missense DCLRE1C variant with V-gene and J-gene trimming of TCR beta chains, and an independent cohort replicated the association. A later analysis found that TCR association rates varied across HLA loci, with DRB1 alleles showing the most associated TCRs and HLA-C alleles the fewest. Correlated functional status among segregating V segments might reflect linkage disequilibrium, but an unknown experimental factor could not be ruled out. In both the original and validation cohorts, the classifier was reported to diagnose cytomegalovirus status with high specificity and sensitivity. In an earlier analysis of several hundred of the donors, most TCR beta V segments were observed in productive rearrangements about 87% or about 30% of the time, broadly matching IMGT annotations. The only immune exposure information available for the cohort was CMV serostatus. Only TCR beta chains were sequenced in this cohort, and the absence of alpha or paired-chain data limited detectable features. Strong co-occurrence of HLA alleles, especially DR and DQ, made assigning TCR associations to individual alleles difficult. At a false discovery rate of 0.05, a later analysis linked under 20,000 TCR beta sequences to specific HLA alleles. A later genetic analysis reported fewer N-insertions in productive TCRs among donors in an Asian-associated ancestry cluster than the roughly 720-donor mean. A later analysis reported that several top co-occurrence clusters appeared linked to parvovirus B19, influenza, CMV and Epstein-Barr virus. A further reported finding was that TCR beta sequences accurately predicted the HLA-A and HLA-B alleles for most subjects in the first cohort. The earlier analysis of some 540 of the donors excluded some 15 rarely observed V segments, including chromosome 9 orphons, because counts were too low. The presence/absence analyses assumed that sequencing depth was roughly uniform across donors, and that assumption may not be true. Some IMGT-functional V segments, including TRBV6-2 and TRBV6-3, could not be distinguished by the 87-base-pair reads and were therefore excluded. A total of roughly 160 TCR beta chains were listed by the study as associated with cytomegalovirus. A later analysis found that HLA-associated TCR beta chains were more clonally expanded and had lower generation probabilities than equally common non-associated chains.

Comments on this clone: The specificity of this receptor is unknown. Qualities for individual bases were not recorded, and no much larger clone is one base off.

The method behind the library was the immunoSEQ multiplex PCR assay. The multiplex PCR relied on a mix of 60 forward primers for TCR Vbeta segments and 13 reverse primers for TCR Jbeta segments. Amplification of the CDR3 region of rearranged TCR beta genes was performed with a multiplex PCR assay on genomic DNA. On the Illumina HiSeq System, the amplified TCR beta libraries were sequenced as 87-base-pair reads. As for the authors' bioinformatics: A later analysis counted approximately 76 million unique TCR beta chains across the approximately 700 repertoires, and roughly 11 million of these chains were shared by at least two donors. Raw reads were error-corrected and collapsed into unique sequences by a nearest-neighbor algorithm in which closely related sequences were merged to remove PCR and sequencing errors. Alignment of CDR3 sequences to IMGT reference sequences was used to assign V, D and J gene segments. For a sequence to be retained, at least a six-nucleotide match to both a V gene segment and a J gene segment was required. A rearrangement was called productive if the CDR3 had no stop codons and remained in frame with V and J, and every other rearrangement was called non-productive. Following IMGT convention, CDR3 was defined as the stretch from the second conserved V-encoded cysteine up to the conserved J-encoded phenylalanine. The earlier analysis of some 580 of the donors excluded any sequence lacking an unambiguous match to a single V gene segment. In an earlier analysis of a few hundred of the donors, V segments were called functional above 56.7% productive rearrangements and were called segregating when the between-donor standard deviation exceeded 5%. To diagnose cytomegalovirus status from the catalog of TCR beta chain sequences, a statistical classification framework was built. In a later analysis, TCR nucleotide sequences were compared against IMGT/GENE-DB human TR gene sequences so that V and J genes could be assigned. Using the TCRdist pipeline, a later analysis assigned CDR3 sequences along with most-parsimonious VDJ recombination scenarios. In a later analysis, every TCR beta chain was defined by the combination of its CDR3 amino acid sequence and its V-gene family, and reads without a unique V-gene family were dropped. To address suspected cross-contamination and a sequencing artifact, a later analysis removed approximately 600 highly shared, low-generation-probability nucleotide sequences. In a later analysis, a clonal expansion index was calculated for each public chain from normalized within-repertoire ranks of inferred template counts. In a later analysis, generation probabilities were computed with a VDJ recombination model fitted to out-of-frame rearrangements, and the resulting probabilities were checked against IGoR. A later analysis scored TCR-TCR, TCR-HLA and TCR-CMV co-occurrence with hypergeometric tests, applying a repertoire-size bias correction to TCR pairs. To estimate false discovery rates, a later analysis permuted the HLA or CMV assignments 20 times. In a later analysis, co-occurring TCRs were grouped using DBSCAN, and TCRdist sequence similarity was added for clustering within HLA-allele-positive subsets. For co-occurrence clustering, repertoires with fewer than 30,000 or more than 120,000 public chains were excluded, along with about five repertoires with anomalous nucleotide sharing. TCRdb stores this immuneACCESS table with in-frame sequences only. Part of the clones is absent; in the studies checked, under half of the shortfall reflects unresolved V genes, and no reason is known for the rest. That table is the source of V, J and clone size, and D and trimming were worked out from the DNA. This sample comprises tens of thousands of clones, more than 55% of them detected only once. Roughly 21% of the sample goes to the ten largest clones.

The germline V gene sets CDR1 to SNHLY and CDR2 to FYNNEI. The CDR3 holds 14 amino acids from the cysteine to the phenylalanine. Only the CDR3 DNA stays, 42 bases, in frame from base 1. The germline V and J ends show losses of 4 bases and 4 bases respectively, and no gene match explains 4 bases of the junction. The chain is assembled from TRBV2 and TRBJ1-5; the junction holds 7 bases that match TRBD1. Sequencing used PBMCs. The TCR was taken from a woman between 50 and 59 years old in good health and CMV-seropositive. The bases are TGTGCCAGCAGTGCAATACAGGGGAATCAGCCCCAGCATTTT. Its amino acids are CASSAIQGNQPQHF.